This section outlines one T cell receptor beta chain sequence together with its context. The antigen is not known. The CDR3 contains 15 residues. CDR1 is GTSNPN, CDR2 SVGIG, per germline (reference sequence). Trimming cost V 4 bases and J 6 bases; bases outside gene matches: 9. The data are from a study of identical twins. In TCRdb, the 5' RACE reads were re-called with MiXCR into one record per CDR3 protein. Among hundreds of thousands of distinct CDR3 sequences listed, about 20% were seen once. Study conclusions and caveats: It was cross-sectional statistical analysis, not following the same donors, that the conclusions relied on.

The sample also formed part of further work on T cells expressing NK-cell markers. In that study: Within the sequenced cohort of eight donors, seven exhibited HCMV seropositivity and one was seronegative.

This receptor was obtained from a woman between 18 and 29 years old in good health. The genes are TRBV30 and TRBJ2-2, with 9 bases that match TRBD2. The sequencing input was PBMCs. CDR3 residues: CAWIFSGSSAGELFF. The CDR3, as DNA: TGTGCCTGGATCTTTAGCGGGAGTTCGGCCGGGGAGCTGTTTTTT.